This is a list of T cell receptor beta chains from one sample in a study of blood T cells in healthy people across ages. TCRdb passed the 5' RACE reads through MiXCR, listing each CDR3 protein once. This sample has 1.2 million to 1.5 million distinct CDR3 sequences, with 59% found just once. The specimen was blood. These receptors were obtained from a young man in good health. Each CDR3 is given with its conserved first and last residue. A D gene is named only where the DNA matches it firmly. Clone size is stated in some rows and not others, as once, few, many or a class when expanded.

V: TRBV7-2; J: TRBJ2-3; D: -; size: -; DNA: TGTGCCAGCAGCTCCGAGCTCACAGATACGCAGTATTTT; CDR3: CASSSELTDTQYF
V: TRBV4-2; J: TRBJ2-2; D: TRBD2; size: -; DNA: TGTGCCAGCAGCCAAAAAGGACTAGCGGGAAACACCGGGGAGCTGTTTTTT; CDR3: CASSQKGLAGNTGELFF
V: TRBV15; J: TRBJ2-3; D: -; size: few; DNA: TGTGCCACCAGCAGAGGGGCCCTGGGGCTTGCAGCGGACACAGATACGCAGTATTTT; CDR3: CATSRGALGLAADTDTQYF
V: TRBV12-1; J: TRBJ2-7; D: -; size: -; DNA: TGTGCCAGCAGCACAAAAACTGGGGGGGGCGCATTGGTCTACGAGCAGTACTTC; CDR3: CASSTKTGGGALVYEQYF
V: TRBV11-2; J: TRBJ1-1; D: -; size: -; DNA: TGTGCCAGCAGCCTAGCGACACAGAAGCTTTTCTTT; CDR3: CASSLATQKLFF
V: TRBV7-9; J: TRBJ2-7; D: -; size: -; DNA: TGTGCCAGCAGCTTAGGGGGGACCCTCTACAATGAGCAGTACTTC; CDR3: CASSLGGTLYNEQYF
V: TRBV4-1; J: TRBJ2-1; D: -; size: -; DNA: TGCGCCAGCAGCCAAGGAGGGGCCCGGGGCTCCGTCTCCTACAATGAGCAGTTCTTC; CDR3: CASSQGGARGSVSYNEQFF
V: TRBV9; J: TRBJ1-2; D: TRBD1; size: -; DNA: TGTGCCAGCAGCGAGAACGACAGGGGGACTCGGGGCTACACCTTC; CDR3: CASSENDRGTRGYTF
V: TRBV6-5; J: TRBJ2-3; D: TRBD2; size: -; DNA: TGTGCCAGCAGTCCAGCGGGGGGGCGTGCAGATACGCAGTATTTT; CDR3: CASSPAGGRADTQYF
V: TRBV10-3; J: TRBJ1-1; D: -; size: -; DNA: TGTGCCATCATGGATTCGTTGATCACTGAAGCTTTCTTT; CDR3: CAIMDSLITEAFF
V: TRBV5-1; J: TRBJ1-6; D: -; size: -; DNA: TGCGCCAGCAGCTTGGCAGGGGCCCGCTATAATTCACCCCTCCACTTT; CDR3: CASSLAGARYNSPLHF
V: TRBV6-2/TRBV6-3; J: TRBJ2-2; D: -; size: -; DNA: TGTGCCAGCAGATCTCGGCAGGGCCCGAACACCGGGGAGCTGTTTTTT; CDR3: CASRSRQGPNTGELFF
V: TRBV27; J: TRBJ1-1; D: -; size: -; DNA: TGTGCCAGCAGTAGCCACGGAGCTGGGAACACTGAAGCTTTCTTT; CDR3: CASSSHGAGNTEAFF
V: TRBV2; J: TRBJ1-5; D: -; size: -; DNA: TGTGCCAGCAGTGAGACAGCAGCCTTTAATCAGCCCCAGCATTTT; CDR3: CASSETAAFNQPQHF
V: TRBV12-3/TRBV12-4; J: TRBJ2-3; D: TRBD1; size: few; DNA: TGTGCCAGCAGCCCATTCGTCACAGGGGGCGGCACAGATACGCAGTATTTT; CDR3: CASSPFVTGGGTDTQYF
V: TRBV6-6; J: TRBJ1-1; D: -; size: -; DNA: TGTGCCAGCAGTTACTTAGTGAGGGCGGGTGAAGCTTTCTTT; CDR3: CASSYLVRAGEAFF
V: TRBV7-9; J: TRBJ2-7; D: -; size: -; DNA: TGTGCCAGCAGCTTAGTAATCGGGCTCTCATCCTACGAGCAGTACTTC; CDR3: CASSLVIGLSSYEQYF
V: TRBV30; J: TRBJ1-4; D: -; size: -; DNA: TGTGCCTGGAGTGTGACCCCCCAGGGTCACCGGACAACTAATGAAAAACTGTTTTTT; CDR3: CAWSVTPQGHRTTNEKLFF
V: TRBV28; J: TRBJ2-5; D: -; size: -; DNA: TGTGCCAGCAGTACCTCAAACAGGGTAACCCAAGAGACCCAGTACTTC; CDR3: CASSTSNRVTQETQYF
V: TRBV9; J: TRBJ2-7; D: -; size: -; DNA: TGTGCCAGCAGCGTAGGCCCCACGACCTACGAGCAGTACTTC; CDR3: CASSVGPTTYEQYF